Below, 14 T cell receptor beta chains from the same sample are listed, as sequenced in a study of T-cell reconstitution after alpha-beta-depleted transplantation in children. Library preparation (for TCRbeta) was performed with unique molecular identifiers. TCRdb reanalysed the PCR reads using MiXCR and keeps one entry per CDR3 protein. The sample yields 800,000 to 1,000,000 distinct CDR3 sequences, under 30% seen once. Specimen: PBMCs, mostly from graft donor cells, collected 360 days after TCRalphabeta/CD19-depleted stem cell transplant. The origin of the receptors is a boy in the first two years of life who had a stem cell transplant for SCID, so the T cells may come from the graft donor.

This clonotype appeared many times. The V and J genes are TRBV29-1 and TRBJ2-1, with a weak D call TRBD1 (5 bases). Trimming took off 2 bases at V and 9 bases at J, with 8 bases between the two ends. CDR3 length: 11 amino acids. CDR1 and CDR2 (germline): SQVTM, ANQGSEA. Here the CDR3 DNA reads TGCAGCGTTGAAAAAAGGGGTGAGCAGTTCTTC. Its translation is CSVEKRGEQFF.

This clonotype was observed a few times. The chain is built from TRBV12-3 or TRBV12-4 and TRBJ1-1, with 9 bases matching TRBD1. The CDR3 sequence is 13 residues long. The junction had 2 bases not matched to a gene; V was cut back by 4 bases and J by 5 bases. CDR3 in amino acids: CASSSQGATEAFF. For the CDR3, the DNA is TGTGCCAGCAGTTCACAGGGGGCAACTGAAGCTTTCTTT.

In DNA, the CDR3 is TGTGCCAGCTCTACCTACAGCAACCAAGAGACCCAGTACTTC. Translation gives CASSTYSNQETQYF. This chain connects TRBV18 to TRBJ2-5; D not resolved. In germline, CDR1 is KGHSH, CDR2 LQKENI. This CDR3 comprises 14 residues. Trimming shortened V by 6 bases and J by 0 bases, and 11 bases separated the two germline ends.

The sample holds one count of this clonotype. The gene calls are TRBV5-1 and TRBJ1-2; TRBD1 matches 8 bases. Trimming cost V 4 bases and J 4 bases; bases outside gene matches: 9. The germline V gene has CDR1 SGHRS and CDR2 YFSETQ. The CDR3 loop spans 15 amino acids. The CDR3 DNA sequence: TGCGCCAGCAGCGAGGGACAGGACCGTGGCTATGGCTACACCTTC. Translating it yields CASSEGQDRGYGYTF.

The chain recombines TRBV25-1 with TRBJ1-1; a weak D match, TRBD1 (6 bases). Trimming shortened V by 3 bases and J by 0 bases, and 11 bases separated the two germline ends. CDR1 and CDR2 (germline): MGHDK, SYGVNS. The CDR3 sequence is 15 residues long. CDR3 nucleotide sequence: TGTGCCAGCAGTGACGACAGGCAAATGAACACTGAAGCTTTCTTT. It encodes CASSDDRQMNTEAFF.

This chain connects TRBV5-1 to TRBJ2-5, with 7 bases fitting TRBD1. CDR1 is SGHRS and CDR2 is YFSETQ in the germline V gene. The CDR3 spans 13 residues. V shed 5 bases, J shed 5 bases, and the junction held 6 bases outside the gene matches. In DNA form, the CDR3 reads TGCGCCAGCAGGGTTAGGGGGCTGGAGACCCAGTACTTC. Residues: CASRVRGLETQYF.

The rearrangement joins TRBV6-1 to TRBJ2-2, with 10 bases lining up with TRBD1. The germline CDR1 and CDR2 sequences are MNHNS and SASEGT. CDR3 length equals 15 residues. Trimming cost V 6 bases and J 7 bases; bases outside gene matches: 8. CDR3 in DNA: TGTGCCAGCAGAGAGACAGGGGGCTTGGTCGGGGAGCTGTTTTTT. It codes for CASRETGGLVGELFF.

V gene TRBV12-3 or TRBV12-4 combines with J gene TRBJ1-6; TRBD1 matches 10 bases. The CDR3 extends over 15 amino acids. The V segment lost 9 bases and the J segment 10 bases; nucleotides outside the gene matches: 12. The CDR3 region has the DNA TGTGCCAGAGATCGACAGGGGGCTCGTGGGTCACCCCTCCACTTT. It translates to CARDRQGARGSPLHF.

The chain is built from TRBV20-1 and TRBJ2-7, with D perhaps matching TRBD2 (5 bases). The CDR3 runs 14 residues. Trimming took off 1 base at V and 6 bases at J, with 16 bases between the two ends. Looked up from germline, CDR1 is DFQATT and CDR2 is SNEGSKA (reference sequence). Here the CDR3 reads CSARVLTSITEQYF. The CDR3 DNA reads TGCAGTGCTAGAGTGTTAACTAGTATCACCGAGCAGTACTTC.

The chain uses TRBV7-8 and TRBJ1-3; D gene ambiguous. With 5 bases removed from V and 4 bases from J, the gap between germline ends came to 15 bases. This CDR3 has 15 amino acids. Germline V gives CDR1 SGHVS, CDR2 FQNEAQ. CDR3 nucleotide sequence: TGTGCCAGCAGCCCTCGAAACAGCAGAGGAAACACCATATATTTT. Residues: CASSPRNSRGNTIYF.

This clonotype was found a few times. The V gene is TRBV13, the J gene TRBJ2-7, with D perhaps matching TRBD1 (6 bases). This CDR3 region has 15 residues. Trimming pared 4 bases from V and 0 bases from J, leaving 13 bases between. The germline V gene encodes CDR1 PRHDT and CDR2 FYEKMQ (reference sequence). The CDR3 is CASSSRDTFSYEQYF. The CDR3 nucleotides are TGTGCCAGCAGCTCTCGGGACACCTTCTCCTACGAGCAGTACTTC.

CDR3 sequence (DNA): TGTGCCTTTAGTGACGTCGCTAGAGGAACTACGAGGGAGCAGTACTTC. Residues: CAFSDVARGTTREQYF. The chain links TRBV2 to TRBJ2-7; D not certain. The ends were cut back, 11 bases at V and 7 bases at J, with 30 bases in the middle. Germline lookup yields CDR1 SNHLY and CDR2 FYNNEI. The CDR3 spans 16 residues.

The gene calls are TRBV20-1 and TRBJ2-3; 8 bases fit TRBD2. Germline CDR1 reads DFQATT; CDR2 reads SNEGSKA (reference sequence). V gave up 5 bases and J gave up 2 bases; unmatched junction bases: 12. The CDR3 sequence is 16 residues long. DNA for the CDR3: TGCAGTGCTGGGCGGGCGGGGGGCCGCCCCACAGATACGCAGTATTTT. The encoded protein is CSAGRAGGRPTDTQYF.

The chain joins TRBV12-3 or TRBV12-4 to TRBJ1-2; tentatively, D is TRBD1 (5 bases). V was trimmed by 5 bases and J by 8 bases, leaving 9 bases between them. This CDR3 region has 11 residues. The CDR3 coding sequence is TGTGCCAGCAGTCCCGGGACGGGCTACACCTTC. It translates to CASSPGTGYTF.